This T cell receptor beta chain appears in the sequencing data of a study of human T cells and chemical hapten exposure. Ten or more counts support this clonotype. Its antigen is undetermined. The time point: healthy volunteer bleed at 2 weeks. The total RNA was obtained from whole blood that was not fractionated. Unique molecular identifiers were attached to individual cDNA molecules within the library. In the original analysis: Per-sample TCR counts ranged from about 20,000 to 690,600, median around 96,000. TCRdb reprocessed the RACE reads with MiXCR, giving one entry per CDR3 protein. TCRdb's processing, not the study's, gives the V and J calls here. The sample yields around 130,000 distinct CDR3 sequences, 9% to 10% seen once. Regarding the study as a whole: TCRs whose frequency exceeded 1 in 1000 remained the same following DPC sensitization.

CDR3 length equals 15 residues. Germline lookup yields CDR1 SGHRS and CDR2 YFSETQ. The ends were cut back, 4 bases at V and 7 bases at J, with 15 bases in the middle. The sequence was obtained from a male donor in good health. Some clones in this sample may be carry-over from other donors' samples. V usage is TRBV5-1 and J usage is TRBJ1-6, with D maybe TRBD1 (6 bases). The sequencing sample was made of whole blood. In DNA form, the CDR3 reads TGCGCCAGCAGCAAAATACAGGGAAACAATTCACCCCTCCACTTT. It specifies CASSKIQGNNSPLHF.